This T cell receptor beta chain was profiled in a study of cytomegalovirus exposure and HLA in healthy donors. Study-wide points: Productive rates of about 87% or about 30% were seen for most TCR beta V segments in an earlier analysis. Using a false discovery rate of 0.05, a later analysis showed that about 16,000 TCR beta sequences were associated with HLA alleles. Some TCR beta chains (164 of them) were listed as cytomegalovirus-associated.

As to this clone: Its antigen is still unknown.

CDR3 length equals 14 residues. The germline V gene has CDR1 MNHEY and CDR2 SVGAGI. Deletions cut 8 bases from V and 7 bases from J, with 17 bases between. 13 Jbeta primers and 60 Vbeta primers were used for the PCR. Data came from immunoSEQ multiplex PCR; TCRdb stores just in-frame clones and leaves some out. The table records over 110,000 clones, more than 75% of them present only once. This TCR was recovered from a female donor in good health and CMV-seronegative. V and J are TRBV6-5 and TRBJ2-2, with no clear D. The sample was PBMCs. CDR3 amino acids: CASRPWATIGELFF. CDR3 in DNA: TGTGCCAGCCGCCCGTGGGCAACAATCGGGGAGCTGTTTTTT.